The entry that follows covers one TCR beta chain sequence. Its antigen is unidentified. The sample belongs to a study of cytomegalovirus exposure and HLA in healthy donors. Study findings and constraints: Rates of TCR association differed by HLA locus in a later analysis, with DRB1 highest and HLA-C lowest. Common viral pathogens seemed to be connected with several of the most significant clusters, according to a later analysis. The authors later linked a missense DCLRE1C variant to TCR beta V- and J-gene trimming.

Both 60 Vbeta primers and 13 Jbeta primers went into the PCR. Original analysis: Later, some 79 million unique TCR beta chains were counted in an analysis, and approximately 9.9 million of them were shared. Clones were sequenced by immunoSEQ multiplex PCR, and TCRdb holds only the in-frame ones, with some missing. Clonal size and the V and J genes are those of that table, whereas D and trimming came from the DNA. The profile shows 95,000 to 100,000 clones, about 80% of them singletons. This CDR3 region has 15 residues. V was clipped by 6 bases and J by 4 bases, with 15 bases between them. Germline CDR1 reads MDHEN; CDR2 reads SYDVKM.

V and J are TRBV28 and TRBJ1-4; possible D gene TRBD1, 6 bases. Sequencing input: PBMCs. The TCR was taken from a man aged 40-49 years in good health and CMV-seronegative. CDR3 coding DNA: TGTGCCAGCAGCCGGCCGCAGGGGATTAATGAAAAACTGTTTTTT. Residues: CASSRPQGINEKLFF. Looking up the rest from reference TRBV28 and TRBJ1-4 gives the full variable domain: DVKVTQSSRYLVKRTGEKVFLECVQDMDHENMFWYRQDPGLGLRLIYFSYDVKMKEKGDIPEGYSVSREKKERFSLILESASTNQTSMYLCASSRPQGINEKLFFGSGTQLSVL.